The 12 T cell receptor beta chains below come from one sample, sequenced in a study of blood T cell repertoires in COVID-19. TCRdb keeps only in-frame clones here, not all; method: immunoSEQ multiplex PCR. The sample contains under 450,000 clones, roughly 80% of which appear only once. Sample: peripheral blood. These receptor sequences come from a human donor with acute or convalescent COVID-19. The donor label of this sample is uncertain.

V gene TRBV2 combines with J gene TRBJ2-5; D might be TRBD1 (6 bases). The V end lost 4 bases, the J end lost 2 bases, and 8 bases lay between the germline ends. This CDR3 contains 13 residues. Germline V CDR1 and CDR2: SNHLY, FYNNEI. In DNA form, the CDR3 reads TGTGCCAGCAGTGGGACAGAACAAGAGACCCAGTACTTC. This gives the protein CASSGTEQETQYF.

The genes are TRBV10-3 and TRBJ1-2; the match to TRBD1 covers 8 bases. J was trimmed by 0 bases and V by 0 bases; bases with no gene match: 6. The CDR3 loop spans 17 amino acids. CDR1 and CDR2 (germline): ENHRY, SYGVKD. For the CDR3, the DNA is TGTGCCATCAGTGAGTCGGGGCAGGGGGCTACTAACTATGGCTACACCTTC. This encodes CAISESGQGATNYGYTF.

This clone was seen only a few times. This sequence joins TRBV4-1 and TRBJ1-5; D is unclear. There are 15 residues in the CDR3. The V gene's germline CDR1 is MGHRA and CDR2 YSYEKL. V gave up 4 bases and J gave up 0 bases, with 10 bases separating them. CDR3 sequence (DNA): TGCGCCAGCAGCCCTCGCGAAAGTAGCAATCAGCCCCAGCATTTT. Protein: CASSPRESSNQPQHF.

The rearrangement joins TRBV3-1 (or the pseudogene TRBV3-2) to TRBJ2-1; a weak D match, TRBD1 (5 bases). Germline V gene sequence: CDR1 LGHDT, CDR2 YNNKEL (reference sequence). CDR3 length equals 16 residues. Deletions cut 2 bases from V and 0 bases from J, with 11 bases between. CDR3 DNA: TGTGCCAGCAGCCAACAAAGACAGAGCTCCTACAATGAGCAGTTCTTC. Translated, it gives CASSQQRQSSYNEQFF.

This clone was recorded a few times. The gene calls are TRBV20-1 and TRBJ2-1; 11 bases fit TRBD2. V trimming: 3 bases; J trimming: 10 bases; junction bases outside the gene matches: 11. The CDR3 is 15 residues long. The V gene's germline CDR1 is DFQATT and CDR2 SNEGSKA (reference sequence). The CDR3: CSASATGLAGGEQFF. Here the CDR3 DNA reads TGCAGTGCTAGTGCAACTGGGCTAGCGGGAGGCGAGCAGTTCTTC.

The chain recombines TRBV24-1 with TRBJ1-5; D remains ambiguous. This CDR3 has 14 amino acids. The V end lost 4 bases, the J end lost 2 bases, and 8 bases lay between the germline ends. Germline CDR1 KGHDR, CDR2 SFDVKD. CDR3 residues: CATSDLNGNQPQHF. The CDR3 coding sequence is TGTGCCACCAGTGACTTAAATGGCAATCAGCCCCAGCATTTT.

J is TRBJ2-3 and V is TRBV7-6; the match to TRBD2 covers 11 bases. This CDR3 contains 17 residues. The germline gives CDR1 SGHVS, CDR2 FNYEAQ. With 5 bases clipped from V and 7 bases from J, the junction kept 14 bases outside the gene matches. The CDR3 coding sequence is TGTGCCAGCAGCCCCCAGACTAGCGGGGTAGCGGGAAATACGCAGTATTTT. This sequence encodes CASSPQTSGVAGNTQYF.

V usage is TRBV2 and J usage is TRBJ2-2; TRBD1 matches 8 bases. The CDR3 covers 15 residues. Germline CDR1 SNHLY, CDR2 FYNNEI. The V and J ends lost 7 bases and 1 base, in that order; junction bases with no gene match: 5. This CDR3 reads CASNGGTGNTGELFF. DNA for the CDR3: TGTGCCAGCAATGGGGGGACAGGGAACACCGGGGAGCTGTTTTTT.

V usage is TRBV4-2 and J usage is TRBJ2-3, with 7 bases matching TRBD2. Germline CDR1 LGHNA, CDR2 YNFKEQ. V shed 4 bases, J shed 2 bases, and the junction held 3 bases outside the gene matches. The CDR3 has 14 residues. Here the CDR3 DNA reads TGTGCCAGCAGCCTAGGGGACTACACAGATACGCAGTATTTT. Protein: CASSLGDYTDTQYF.

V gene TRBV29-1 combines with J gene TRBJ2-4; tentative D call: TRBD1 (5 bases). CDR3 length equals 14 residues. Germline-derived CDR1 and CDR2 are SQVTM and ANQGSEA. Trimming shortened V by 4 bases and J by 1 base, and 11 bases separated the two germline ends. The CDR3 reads CSVAGRQAKNIQYF. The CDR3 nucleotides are TGCAGCGTTGCAGGGCGCCAGGCCAAAAACATTCAGTACTTC.

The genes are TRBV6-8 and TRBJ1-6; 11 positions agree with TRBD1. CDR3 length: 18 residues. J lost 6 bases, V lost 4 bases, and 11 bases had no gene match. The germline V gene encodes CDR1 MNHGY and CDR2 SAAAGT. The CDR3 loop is CASSSSGTGGSGNSPLHF. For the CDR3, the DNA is TGTGCCAGCAGTTCATCCGGGACAGGGGGATCGGGTAATTCACCCCTCCACTTT.

The CDR3 region has the DNA TGTGCCAGTAGTATCAGGGTTTCCTACAATGAGCAGTTCTTC. Encoded protein: CASSIRVSYNEQFF. V is TRBV19 and J is TRBJ2-1, with a possible D match to TRBD1 (5 bases). CDR1 is LNHDA and CDR2 is SQIVND in the germline V gene (reference sequence). V was cut by 3 bases and J by 1 base, with 7 bases left in between. CDR3 length equals 14 residues.